This TCR beta chain comes out of a study of T cells in localized non-small cell lung cancer. Study-level results: Uninvolved nearby lung showed the greatest T cell clonality, exceeding that found in tumor.

The length of the CDR3 is 15 residues. The J segment lost 5 bases and the V segment lost 0 bases, leaving 6 bases of the junction unmatched. Germline-derived CDR1 and CDR2 are SGHAT and FQDESV (reference sequence). Remarks on this clone: Antigen: not known.

Produced via immunoSEQ multiplex PCR; TCRdb's table is partial and in-frame only. Found here are over 50,000 clones, 75% to 90% of them singletons; the top ten hold about 2%. This sequence originates from a woman aged 35-75 years with stage I lung adenocarcinoma. The rearrangement joins TRBV11-1 to TRBJ2-7; 8 nucleotides agree with TRBD1. The input for sequencing was peripheral blood, taken before any cancer treatment. CDR3 in DNA: TGTGCCAGCAGCTTAGCGGGGACAGGCGGGGACGAGCAGTACTTC. It translates to CASSLAGTGGDEQYF.